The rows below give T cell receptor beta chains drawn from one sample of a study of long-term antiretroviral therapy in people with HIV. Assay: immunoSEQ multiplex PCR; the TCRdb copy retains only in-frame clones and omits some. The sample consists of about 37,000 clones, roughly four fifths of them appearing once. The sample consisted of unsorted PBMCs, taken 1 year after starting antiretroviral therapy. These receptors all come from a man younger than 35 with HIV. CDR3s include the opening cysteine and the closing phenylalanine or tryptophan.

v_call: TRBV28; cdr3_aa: CASSPRTAISYEQYF
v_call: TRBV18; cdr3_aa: CASSPRLASDGELFF
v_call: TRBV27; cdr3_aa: CASSPGGSGTEAFF
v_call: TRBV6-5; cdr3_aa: CASSYGVTGSHTEAFF
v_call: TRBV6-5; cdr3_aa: CASNEDGDTEAFF
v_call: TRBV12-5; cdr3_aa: CASGYAYEQYF
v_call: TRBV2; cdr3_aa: CATPAGAHNEQFF
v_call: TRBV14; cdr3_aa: CASSQEDRGSGYTF
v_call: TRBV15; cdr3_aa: CATSRVDKTGYEQYF
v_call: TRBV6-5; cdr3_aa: CASRPRGQLLPYF
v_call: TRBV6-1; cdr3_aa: CASSLYGQESNEQFF
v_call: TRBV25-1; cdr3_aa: CASSEIGLNTDTQYF
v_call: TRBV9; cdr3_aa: CASSASRDFPVSLYGYTF
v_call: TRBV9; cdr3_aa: CASNPLGGTGELFF
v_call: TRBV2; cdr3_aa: CASSERLLSYEQYF
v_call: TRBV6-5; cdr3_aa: CASSYSKSQGAPEAFF
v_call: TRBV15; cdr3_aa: CATSRDKGLGDGNTIYF
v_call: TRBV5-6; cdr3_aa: CASSSWGGLLDYGYTF
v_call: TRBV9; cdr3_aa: CASSEDNTPTYEQYF
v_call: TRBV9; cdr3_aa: CASSFSLVGDEQYF
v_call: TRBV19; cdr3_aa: CASGAGTGLGETQYF
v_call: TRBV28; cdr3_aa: CASSLRVGEQYF
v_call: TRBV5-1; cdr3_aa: CASSLVRAGELFF
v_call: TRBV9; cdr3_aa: CASSVGDSNQPQHF
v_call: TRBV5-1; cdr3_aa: CASSPTSGSTDTQYF
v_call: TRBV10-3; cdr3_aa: CAIKERLGNTEAFF
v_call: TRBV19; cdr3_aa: CASSLRDSAAYEQYF
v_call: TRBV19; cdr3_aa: CASSPSDSESLSNQPQHF
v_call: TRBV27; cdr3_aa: CASSAYRDRNTEAFF
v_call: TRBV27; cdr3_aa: CASSPRFPGASGRDTQYF
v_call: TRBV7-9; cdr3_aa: CASSFGKEAFF
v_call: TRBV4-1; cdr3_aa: CASSQSGGIGNEQFF
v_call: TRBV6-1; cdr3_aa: CASSEVGTGAGELFF
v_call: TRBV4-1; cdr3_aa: CASSQATSGFSNEQFF
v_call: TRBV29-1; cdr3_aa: CSVNSGGSTGELFF
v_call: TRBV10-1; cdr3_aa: CASSESKGPEQYF
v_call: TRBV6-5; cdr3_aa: CASSYVGSEAFF
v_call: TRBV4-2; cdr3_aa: CASSQVGVAGLAIYF
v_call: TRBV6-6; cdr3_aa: CASSHNGGAFGYTF
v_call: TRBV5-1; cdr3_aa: CASSLTGEQYNEQFF
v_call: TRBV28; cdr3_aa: CASSFPTRTGGGHEQYF
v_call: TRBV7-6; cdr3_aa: CASSLVAGNYGYTF
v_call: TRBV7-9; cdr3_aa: CASSLGITTEAFF
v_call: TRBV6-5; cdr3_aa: CASRSSFVSEKLFF
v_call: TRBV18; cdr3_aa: CASSPRDRGYSYNEQFF
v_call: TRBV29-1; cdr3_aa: CSVVGMNIQYF
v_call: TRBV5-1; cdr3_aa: CASRSPGGQAIRTQYF
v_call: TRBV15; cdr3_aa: CATSTKIQGGEQYF
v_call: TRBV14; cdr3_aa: CASSQDRGTGGDYGYTF
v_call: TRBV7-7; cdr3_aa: CASSLGVQVNQPQHF
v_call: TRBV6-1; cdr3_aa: CASSWDRGPYEQYF
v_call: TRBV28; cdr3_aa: CASRQAGGPGEQYF